Described below is a single T cell receptor beta chain sequence and its context. The V end lost 2 bases, the J end lost 6 bases, and 7 bases lay between the germline ends. Germline V gene sequence: CDR1 DFQATT, CDR2 SNEGSKA (reference sequence). The CDR3 has 11 amino acids. Healthy Caucasian individuals made up all the donors. The sample comes from a study of identical twins. TCRdb reanalysed the 5' RACE reads using MiXCR and keeps one entry per CDR3 protein. The repertoire holds fewer than 250,000 distinct CDR3 sequences, with roughly 10% as singletons. The clonotype originates from a woman under 30 in good health. The sample was memory (CD45RO+) T cells sorted from blood. The gene calls are TRBV20-1 and TRBJ2-5; a weak D match, TRBD2 (5 bases). CDR3 coding DNA: TGCAGTGCTAGAAGCGGCCAGACCCAGTACTTC. This sequence encodes CSARSGQTQYF.